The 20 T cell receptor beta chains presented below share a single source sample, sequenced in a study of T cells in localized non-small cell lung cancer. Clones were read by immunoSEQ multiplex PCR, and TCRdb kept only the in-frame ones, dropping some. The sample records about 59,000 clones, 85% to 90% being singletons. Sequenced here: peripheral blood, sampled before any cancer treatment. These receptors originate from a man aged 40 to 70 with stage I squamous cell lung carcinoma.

The CDR3 sequence: CASSLAYNYGYTF. DNA of the CDR3: TGTGCCAGCAGCTTGGCCTATAACTATGGCTACACCTTC. This rearrangement joins TRBV7-2 to TRBJ1-2; D ambiguous. This CDR3 comprises 13 residues. Trimming left V 3 bases short and J 1 base short, with 6 bases between. CDR1 is SGHTA, CDR2 FQGNSA, per germline.

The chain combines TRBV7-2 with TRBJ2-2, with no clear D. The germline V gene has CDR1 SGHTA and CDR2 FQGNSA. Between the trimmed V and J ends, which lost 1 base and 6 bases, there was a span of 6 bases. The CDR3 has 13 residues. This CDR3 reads CASSLVRPGELFF. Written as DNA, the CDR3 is TGTGCCAGCAGCTTAGTTCGCCCCGGGGAGCTGTTTTTT. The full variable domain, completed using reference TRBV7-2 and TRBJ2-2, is GAGVSQSPSNKVTEKGKDVELRCDPISGHTALYWYRQSLGQGLEFLIYFQGNSAPDKSGLPSDRFSAERTGGSVSTLTIQRTQQEDSAVYLCASSLVRPGELFFGEGSRLTVL.

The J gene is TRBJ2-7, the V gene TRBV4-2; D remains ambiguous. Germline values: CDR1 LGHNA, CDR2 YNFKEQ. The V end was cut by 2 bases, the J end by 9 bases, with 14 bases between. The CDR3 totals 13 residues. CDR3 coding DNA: TGTGCCAGCAGCCAAACTACCTCGCCGGGGCAGTACTTC. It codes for CASSQTTSPGQYF.

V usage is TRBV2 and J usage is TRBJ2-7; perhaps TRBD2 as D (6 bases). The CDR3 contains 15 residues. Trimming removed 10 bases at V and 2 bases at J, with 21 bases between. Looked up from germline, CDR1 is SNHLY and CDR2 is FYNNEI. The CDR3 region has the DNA TGTGCCACCCGTACTAGCCCCCAAGGCGCCTACGAGCAGTACTTC. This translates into CATRTSPQGAYEQYF.

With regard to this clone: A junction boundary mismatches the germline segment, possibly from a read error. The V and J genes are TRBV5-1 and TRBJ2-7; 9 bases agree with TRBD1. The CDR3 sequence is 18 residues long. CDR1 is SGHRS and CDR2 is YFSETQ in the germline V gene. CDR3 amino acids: CASSLETPGTGSFYEQYF. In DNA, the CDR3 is TGCGCCAGCAGTTTGGAGACTCCCGGGACAGGGAGTTTCTACGAGCAGTACTTC. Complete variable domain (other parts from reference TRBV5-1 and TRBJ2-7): KAGVTQTPRYLIKTRGQQVTLSCSPISGHRSVSWYQQTPGQGLQFLFEYFSETQRNKGNFPGRFSGRQFSNSRSEMNVSTLELGDSALYLCASSLETPGTGSFYEQYFGPGTRLTVT.

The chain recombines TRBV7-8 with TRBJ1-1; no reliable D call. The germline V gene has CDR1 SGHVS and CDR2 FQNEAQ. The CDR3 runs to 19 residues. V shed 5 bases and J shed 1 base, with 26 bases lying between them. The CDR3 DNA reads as TGTGCCAGCAGCCCTCGTCCTCTACTCGAGGGTGACGGGAACACTGAAGCTTTCTTT. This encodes CASSPRPLLEGDGNTEAFF. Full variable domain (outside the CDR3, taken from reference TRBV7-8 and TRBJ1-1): GAGVSQSPRYKVAKRGQDVALRCDPISGHVSLFWYQQALGQGPEFLTYFQNEAQLDKSGLPSDRFFAERPEGSVSTLKIQRTQQEDSAVYLCASSPRPLLEGDGNTEAFFGQGTRLTVV.

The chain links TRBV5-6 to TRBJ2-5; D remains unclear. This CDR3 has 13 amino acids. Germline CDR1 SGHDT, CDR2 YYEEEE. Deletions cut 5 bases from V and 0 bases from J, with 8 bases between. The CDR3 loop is CASSPLYQETQYF. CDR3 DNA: TGTGCCAGCAGTCCTCTATACCAAGAGACCCAGTACTTC.

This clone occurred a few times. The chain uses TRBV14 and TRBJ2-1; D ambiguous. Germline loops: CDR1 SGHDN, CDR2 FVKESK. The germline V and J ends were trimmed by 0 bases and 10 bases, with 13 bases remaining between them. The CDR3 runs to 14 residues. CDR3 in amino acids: CASSQDSVAGEQFF. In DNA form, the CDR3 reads TGTGCCAGCAGCCAAGATTCCGTAGCAGGAGAGCAGTTCTTC. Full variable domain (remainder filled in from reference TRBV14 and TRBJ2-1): EAGVTQFPSHSVIEKGQTVTLRCDPISGHDNLYWYRRVMGKEIKFLLHFVKESKQDESGMPNNRFLAERTGGTYSTLKVQPAELEDSGVYFCASSQDSVAGEQFFGPGTRLTVL.

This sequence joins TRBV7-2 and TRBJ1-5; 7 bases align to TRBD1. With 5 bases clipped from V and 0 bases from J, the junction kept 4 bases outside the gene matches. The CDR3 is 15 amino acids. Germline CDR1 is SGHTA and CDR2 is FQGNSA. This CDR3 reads CASSDRDPSNQPQHF. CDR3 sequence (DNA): TGTGCCAGCAGCGACAGGGATCCTAGCAATCAGCCCCAGCATTTT.

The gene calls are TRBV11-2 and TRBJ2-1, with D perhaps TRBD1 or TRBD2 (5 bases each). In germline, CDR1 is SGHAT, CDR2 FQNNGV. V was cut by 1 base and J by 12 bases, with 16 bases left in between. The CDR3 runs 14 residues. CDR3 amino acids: CASSLVGTFAGQFF. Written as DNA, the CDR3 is TGTGCCAGCAGCTTAGTGGGGACCTTCGCGGGGCAGTTCTTC.

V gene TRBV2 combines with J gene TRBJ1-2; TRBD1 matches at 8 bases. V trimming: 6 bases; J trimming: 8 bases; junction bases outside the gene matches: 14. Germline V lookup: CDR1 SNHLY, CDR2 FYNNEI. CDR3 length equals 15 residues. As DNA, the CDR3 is TGTGCCAGCAGACGATCAGGGGGCCCTAGGAGCGGCTACACCTTC. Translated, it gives CASRRSGGPRSGYTF. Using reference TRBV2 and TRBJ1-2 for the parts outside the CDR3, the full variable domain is EPEVTQTPSHQVTQMGQEVILRCVPISNHLYFYWYRQILGQKVEFLVSFYNNEISEKSEIFDDQFSVERPDGSNFTLKIRSTKLEDSAMYFCASRRSGGPRSGYTFGSGTRLTVV.

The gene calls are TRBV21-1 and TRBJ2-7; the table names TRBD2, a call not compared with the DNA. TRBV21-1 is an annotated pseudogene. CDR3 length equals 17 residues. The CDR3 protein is CASSDELAGGGTYEQYF. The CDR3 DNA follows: TGTGCCAGCAGCGACGAACTAGCGGGAGGGGGTACCTACGAGCAGTACTTC.

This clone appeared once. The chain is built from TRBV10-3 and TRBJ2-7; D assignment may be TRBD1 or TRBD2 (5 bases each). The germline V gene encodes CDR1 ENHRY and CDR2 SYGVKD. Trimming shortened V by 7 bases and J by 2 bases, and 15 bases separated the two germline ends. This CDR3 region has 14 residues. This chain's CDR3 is CAITSGTGTYEQYF. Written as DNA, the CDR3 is TGTGCCATCACTTCGGGGACGGGGACCTACGAGCAGTACTTC.

The CDR3 region is CASSPGTTRGRYDQPQHF. The CDR3 DNA sequence: TGTGCCAGCAGTCCCGGGACTACTCGGGGTCGGTACGATCAGCCCCAGCATTTT. The chain uses TRBV28 and TRBJ1-5, with a tentative D call TRBD1 (5 bases). Germline V gene data show CDR1 as MDHEN and CDR2 as SYDVKM. The CDR3 totals 18 residues. V was pared by 5 bases and J by 5 bases, with 25 bases between. The full variable domain, in which reference TRBV28 and TRBJ1-5 provide the parts outside the CDR3, is DVKVTQSSRYLVKRTGEKVFLECVQDMDHENMFWYRQDPGLGLRLIYFSYDVKMKEKGDIPEGYSVSREKKERFSLILESASTNQTSMYLCASSPGTTRGRYDQPQHFGDGTRLSIL.

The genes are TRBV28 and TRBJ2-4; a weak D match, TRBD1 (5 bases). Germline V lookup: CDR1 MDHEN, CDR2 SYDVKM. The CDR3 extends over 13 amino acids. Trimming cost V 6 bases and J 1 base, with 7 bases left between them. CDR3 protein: CASRGPAKNIQYF. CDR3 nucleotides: TGTGCCAGCAGGGGGCCGGCCAAAAACATTCAGTACTTC.

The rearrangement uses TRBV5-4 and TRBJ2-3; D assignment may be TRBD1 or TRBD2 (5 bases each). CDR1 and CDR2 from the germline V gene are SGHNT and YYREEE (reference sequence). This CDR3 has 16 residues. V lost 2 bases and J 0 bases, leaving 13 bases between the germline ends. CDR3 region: CASSFWGRGSTDTQYF. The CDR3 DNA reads TGTGCCAGCAGCTTTTGGGGGAGAGGTAGCACAGATACGCAGTATTTT.

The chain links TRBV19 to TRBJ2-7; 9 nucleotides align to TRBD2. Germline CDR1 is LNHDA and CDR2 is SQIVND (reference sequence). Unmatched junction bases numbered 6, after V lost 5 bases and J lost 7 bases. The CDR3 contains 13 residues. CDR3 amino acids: CASSSREGREQYF. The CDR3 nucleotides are TGTGCCAGTAGTTCGCGGGAGGGCCGAGAGCAGTACTTC.

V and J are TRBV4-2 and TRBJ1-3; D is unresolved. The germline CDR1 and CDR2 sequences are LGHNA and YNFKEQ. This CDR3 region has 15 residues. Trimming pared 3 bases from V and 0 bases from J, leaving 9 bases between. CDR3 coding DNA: TGTGCCAGCAGCCAGGAAGGGTTCTCTGGAAACACCATATATTTT. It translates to CASSQEGFSGNTIYF.

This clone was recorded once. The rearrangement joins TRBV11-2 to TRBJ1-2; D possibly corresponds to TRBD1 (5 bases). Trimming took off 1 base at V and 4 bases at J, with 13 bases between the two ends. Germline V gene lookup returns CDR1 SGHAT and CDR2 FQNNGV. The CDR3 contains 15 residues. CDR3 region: CASSLGAGWSYGYTF. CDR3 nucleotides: TGTGCCAGCAGCTTAGGGGCAGGGTGGTCCTATGGCTACACCTTC.

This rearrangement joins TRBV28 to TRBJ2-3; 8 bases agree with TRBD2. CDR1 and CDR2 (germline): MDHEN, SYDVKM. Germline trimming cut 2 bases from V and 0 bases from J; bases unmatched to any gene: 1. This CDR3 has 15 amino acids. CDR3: CASSLTSGSTDTQYF. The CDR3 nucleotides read TGTGCCAGCAGTTTAACTAGCGGTAGCACAGATACGCAGTATTTT.